The rows below give T cell receptor beta chains drawn from one sample of a study of blood T cell repertoires in COVID-19. Only in-frame clones appear in the TCRdb table, and some are missing; sequencing was by immunoSEQ multiplex PCR. Among 150,000 to 200,000 clones listed, around 84% were seen once. Sequenced input: PBMCs or T cells enriched from blood (not recorded which). These receptors originate from a man in his fifties or sixties who had recovered from COVID-19. The CDR3 runs from the conserved cysteine through the conserved F or W. A D gene is named only where the DNA matches it firmly. Expanded clones get a size class; other rows say once, few or many, or leave the size out.

D,size,J,V,DNA,CDR3
TRBD1,few,TRBJ1-1,TRBV4-1,TGCGCCAGCAGCCAAGGCGGATTGGGGACAGGGAGGACTGAAGCTTTCTTT,CASSQGGLGTGRTEAFF
NA,NA,TRBJ1-1,TRBV20-1,TGCAGTGCTAGTCCACCTCCCGGGGCAGGGGACACTGAAGCTTTCTTT,CSASPPPGAGDTEAFF
TRBD1,NA,TRBJ1-6,TRBV5-1,TGCGCCAGCAGCGGAACAGGGGATTCACCCCTCCACTTT,CASSGTGDSPLHF
NA,NA,TRBJ1-1,TRBV7-3,TGTGCCAGCAGCTTAACGGCGGGGCAAGACACTGAAGCTTTCTTT,CASSLTAGQDTEAFF
NA,NA,TRBJ1-1,TRBV7-9,TGTGCCAGCAGCTTACGTGCAGGTCCGAACACTGAAGCTTTCTTT,CASSLRAGPNTEAFF
TRBD2,few,TRBJ2-1,TRBV7-2,TGTGCCAGCAGCTTAGCGGCTAGCGGGGGGGCTTCCTACAATGAGCAGTTCTTC,CASSLAASGGASYNEQFF
NA,NA,TRBJ2-7,TRBV7-9,TGTGCCAGCAGCTCATATCAGGGACATGAGCAGTACTTC,CASSSYQGHEQYF
TRBD1,NA,TRBJ1-2,TRBV19,TGTGCCAGTAGCGATAACCAGGGGGCCATGAATTATGGCTACACCTTC,CASSDNQGAMNYGYTF
NA,NA,TRBJ1-1,TRBV5-1,TGCGCCAGCAGCTTGGACGCCCACTGGGCAGTCTTT,CASSLDAHWAVF
NA,NA,TRBJ1-6,TRBV6-5,TGTGCCAGCAGTTACTCGGGCAGGGTAAACAATTCACCCCTCCACTTT,CASSYSGRVNNSPLHF
NA,NA,TRBJ2-1,TRBV5-1,TGCGCCAGCAGCACTGACAGATACTACAATGAGCAGTTCTTC,CASSTDRYYNEQFF
TRBD1,NA,TRBJ1-1,TRBV29-1,TGCAGCGTTTGGGACAGAGTTCCCACTGAAGCTTTCTTT,CSVWDRVPTEAFF
NA,many,TRBJ1-6,TRBV12-3/TRBV12-4,TGTGCCAGCAGTAGCTTATCGTCACCCCTCCACTTT,CASSSLSSPLHF
TRBD1,NA,TRBJ1-2,TRBV5-8,TGTGCCAGCAATCCGGGACAGGGGGCCTCTAACTATGGCTACACCTTC,CASNPGQGASNYGYTF
NA,NA,TRBJ2-7,TRBV19,TGTGCCAGAACAACGACAGGACAACTCGTCTTCTACGAGCAGTACTTC,CARTTTGQLVFYEQYF
NA,NA,TRBJ1-3,TRBV7-2,TGTGCCAGCAGCGGGCAAAACGGAAACACCATATATTTT,CASSGQNGNTIYF
TRBD2,NA,TRBJ2-1,TRBV5-1,TGCGCCAGCAGCGCGCCGGGACTAGCGGGGGGTATGAATGAGCAGTTCTTC,CASSAPGLAGGMNEQFF
TRBD1,NA,TRBJ2-3,TRBV11-3,TGTGCCAGCAGCTCGTGGGACAGGGGAAAGACAGATACGCAGTATTTT,CASSSWDRGKTDTQYF
NA,NA,TRBJ1-1,TRBV4-1,TGCGCCAGCAGCCATGACAATAGCGGACATAACACTGAAGCTTTCTTT,CASSHDNSGHNTEAFF
NA,NA,TRBJ2-3,TRBV5-1,TGCGCCAGCAGTCCGCAATCCACAGCTAGCACAGATACGCAGTATTTT,CASSPQSTASTDTQYF
NA,once,TRBJ1-2,TRBV4-1,TGCGCCAGCAGCCAAGGACAGAGTACCTACACCTTC,CASSQGQSTYTF
TRBD1,NA,TRBJ1-5,TRBV5-4,TGTGCCAGCAGTTATCAGGGGGCGAATCAGCCCCAGCATTTT,CASSYQGANQPQHF
TRBD2,NA,TRBJ2-1,TRBV14,TGTGCCAGCAACAAGGGCTTAGCGGGGGGAGGCTACAATGAGCAGTTCTTC,CASNKGLAGGGYNEQFF
TRBD2,once,TRBJ2-1,TRBV18,TGTGCCAGCTCACCACGGGGACTAGCGGGGGCCTACAATGAGCAGTTCTTC,CASSPRGLAGAYNEQFF
TRBD1,NA,TRBJ2-3,TRBV5-1,TGCGCCAGCAACCCCGACAGGGGGCCACGGGATACGCAGTATTTT,CASNPDRGPRDTQYF
NA,NA,TRBJ2-7,TRBV7-8,TGTGCCAGCAGCTTAGTTGAAGGGGGGGGACGCTACGAGCAGTACTTC,CASSLVEGGGRYEQYF
NA,NA,TRBJ2-2,TRBV5-1,TGCGCCAGCAGCTTGGTACAGGGAAACACCGGGGAGCTGTTTTTT,CASSLVQGNTGELFF
NA,NA,TRBJ1-2,TRBV6-5,TGTGCCAGCAGCCGTGCTGGGCAGGGCCACTATGGCTACACCTTC,CASSRAGQGHYGYTF
NA,NA,TRBJ1-4,TRBV7-3,TGTGCCAGCAGTCAAACAGGGACAACTAATGAAAAACTGTTTTTT,CASSQTGTTNEKLFF
TRBD1,NA,TRBJ1-6,TRBV5-1,TGCGCCAGCAGCTGGACAGGGGAATCACCCCTCCACTTT,CASSWTGESPLHF
NA,NA,TRBJ1-4,TRBV15,TGTGCCACCAGCAGAGGAAATGCCAGGGCGAATGAAAAACTGTTTTTT,CATSRGNARANEKLFF
TRBD1,few,TRBJ2-7,TRBV5-1,TGCGCCAGCAGCTCGACGGGACAGGGTACTCTCGAGCAGTACTTC,CASSSTGQGTLEQYF
NA,NA,TRBJ2-7,TRBV3-1/TRBV3-2,TGTGCCAGCAGCCAAGCATCAGGGGAGACCTACGAGCAGTACTTC,CASSQASGETYEQYF
NA,few,TRBJ1-6,TRBV5-4,TGTGCCAGCAGCTTGGATGTCGCCAGTAATTCACCCCTCCACTTT,CASSLDVASNSPLHF
TRBD1,NA,TRBJ2-1,TRBV18,TGTGCCAGCTCGACAGGGGGCTCTCACAATGAGCAGTTCTTC,CASSTGGSHNEQFF
NA,NA,TRBJ1-2,TRBV6-5,TGTGCCAGCAGCGGGAGACACCCTAGTAACTATGGCTACACCTTC,CASSGRHPSNYGYTF
NA,NA,TRBJ1-5,TRBV2,TGTGCCAGCAGTCGGGAGAGCAATCAGCCCCAGCATTTT,CASSRESNQPQHF
TRBD2,once,TRBJ2-2,TRBV2,TGTGCCAGCACCGAGGGAGGGGGGGAGCTGTTTTTT,CASTEGGGELFF
NA,NA,TRBJ2-3,TRBV4-1,TGCGCCAGCAGCCAAGATAGAGGGGATACGCAGTATTTT,CASSQDRGDTQYF
TRBD1,once,TRBJ2-3,TRBV6-5,TGTGCCAGCAGTTACGAGGGACAGGGGGCATATACGCAGTATTTT,CASSYEGQGAYTQYF